Listed below are T cell receptor beta chains from one sample, sequenced in a study of blood T cell repertoires in COVID-19. Using immunoSEQ multiplex PCR, the repertoire was profiled, and TCRdb retains in-frame clones only, with some absent. The table includes 210,000 or so clones, approximately 90% detected once. The specimen sequenced was peripheral blood. Source of these receptors: a man aged 25 to 45 with COVID-19, enrolled during active disease. The CDR3 runs from the conserved cysteine through the conserved F or W. Each record gives: clone size, J gene, V gene, D gene, CDR3 protein, CDR3 DNA. A D gene is named only where the DNA matches it firmly. The size field is filled for only some rows; it gives once, few, many or a size class.

NA TRBJ1-2 TRBV6-5 TRBD1 CASGQGGYTF TGTGCCAGTGGACAGGGGGGCTACACCTTC
NA TRBJ2-5 TRBV3-1/TRBV3-2 TRBD1 CASSQDRGTGGETQYF TGTGCCAGCAGCCAAGATCGGGGGACAGGAGGAGAGACCCAGTACTTC
NA TRBJ2-1 TRBV19 TRBD2 CASSKRTSGSTYNEQFF TGTGCCAGTAGTAAAAGGACTAGCGGGAGCACCTACAATGAGCAGTTCTTC
NA TRBJ1-3 TRBV28 NA CASSSRGYTIYF TGTGCCAGCAGTTCACGGGGGTACACCATATATTTT
NA TRBJ2-7 TRBV5-1 NA CASSRTGGSSYEQYF TGCGCCAGCAGCCGGACTGGAGGGAGCTCCTACGAGCAGTACTTC
once TRBJ1-4 TRBV7-2 NA CASSLGLSDEKLFF TGTGCCAGCAGCCTCGGTCTGTCTGATGAAAAACTGTTTTTT
NA TRBJ1-1 TRBV19 NA CASHREIDTEAFF TGTGCCAGTCACAGGGAAATTGATACTGAAGCTTTCTTT
NA TRBJ1-2 TRBV24-1 TRBD1 CATSDDRESGYTF TGTGCCACCAGTGATGACAGGGAGTCCGGCTACACCTTC
NA TRBJ2-1 TRBV7-2 TRBD1 CASSLANRGRKQFF TGTGCCAGCAGCTTAGCCAACAGGGGGCGTAAGCAGTTCTTC
NA TRBJ1-1 TRBV12-5 NA CASGSTSNKNTEAFF TGTGCTAGTGGTTCCACCTCCAACAAGAACACTGAAGCTTTCTTT
NA TRBJ1-1 TRBV5-1 NA CASSFSRGYNTEAFF TGCGCCAGCAGCTTCTCACGGGGGTACAACACTGAAGCTTTCTTT
NA TRBJ2-1 TRBV4-1 TRBD2 CASSQATSGRYNEQFF TGCGCCAGCAGCCAAGCTACTAGCGGGAGATACAATGAGCAGTTCTTC
once TRBJ2-1 TRBV28 NA CASRPTSFPEQFF TGTGCCAGCCGCCCCACTAGCTTCCCTGAGCAGTTCTTC
NA TRBJ1-1 TRBV19 NA CASWKTDMNTEAFF TGTGCCAGTTGGAAGACAGACATGAACACTGAAGCTTTCTTT
NA TRBJ2-5 TRBV2 TRBD1 CASSLDRDAKGETQYF TGTGCCAGCAGTTTAGACAGGGATGCTAAGGGCGAGACCCAGTACTTC
NA TRBJ2-1 TRBV11-2 NA CASSLARYNEQFF TGTGCCAGCAGCTTAGCCAGGTACAATGAGCAGTTCTTC
NA TRBJ1-2 TRBV4-1 TRBD1 CASSPDRDYGYTF TGCGCCAGCAGCCCCGACAGGGACTATGGCTACACCTTC
NA TRBJ2-5 TRBV12-3/TRBV12-4 NA CASSLGGDETQYF TGTGCCAGCAGTTTAGGGGGCGACGAGACCCAGTACTTC
NA TRBJ1-4 TRBV10-3 NA CAISESAWKLFF TGTGCCATCAGTGAGTCGGCATGGAAACTGTTTTTT
NA TRBJ1-2 TRBV6-5 NA CASSYSGQNNYGYTF TGTGCCAGCAGTTACTCGGGACAAAACAACTATGGCTACACCTTC
NA TRBJ2-3 TRBV19 TRBD2 CASSRRLAGSTDTQYF TGTGCCAGTAGTAGACGACTAGCGGGAAGCACAGATACGCAGTATTTT
NA TRBJ1-1 TRBV24-1 TRBD1 CATRGTENTEAFF TGTGCCACCAGGGGGACAGAGAACACTGAAGCTTTCTTT
once TRBJ1-1 TRBV25-1 TRBD1 CASGRLDGTGGNEAFF TGTGCCAGCGGACGATTGGACGGGACAGGGGGTAATGAAGCTTTCTTT
NA TRBJ2-7 TRBV2 NA CASSSGFPYEQYF TGTGCCAGCAGTTCGGGTTTCCCCTACGAGCAGTACTTC
NA TRBJ2-1 TRBV7-6 NA CASSLGGTNNEQFF TGTGCCAGCAGCTTAGGCGGCACCAACAATGAGCAGTTCTTC
NA TRBJ2-1 TRBV11-2 TRBD2 CASSLELAAYPNNEQFF TGTGCCAGCAGCTTAGAACTAGCGGCCTACCCAAACAATGAGCAGTTCTTC
NA TRBJ2-7 TRBV5-4 TRBD1 CASSLPGQGSYEQYF TGTGCCAGCAGCTTACCGGGACAGGGTTCCTACGAGCAGTACTTC
NA TRBJ2-1 TRBV19 TRBD1 CASSIGRTGGDNEQFF TGTGCCAGTAGTATAGGCAGGACAGGGGGGGATAATGAGCAGTTCTTC
NA TRBJ1-1 TRBV6-5 NA CASTRGANTEAFF TGTGCCAGCACACGGGGGGCCAACACTGAAGCTTTCTTT
NA TRBJ2-7 TRBV4-1 TRBD2 CASSQPLGTSSYEQYF TGCGCCAGCAGCCAGCCCCTCGGGACTAGCTCCTACGAGCAGTACTTC
NA TRBJ2-1 TRBV7-2 NA CASSPPGLEGDEQFF TGTGCCAGCAGCCCACCAGGACTTGAGGGCGATGAGCAGTTCTTC
NA TRBJ1-1 TRBV27 TRBD1 CASSLPGGPNTEAFF TGTGCCAGCAGTTTACCAGGGGGCCCGAACACTGAAGCTTTCTTT
NA TRBJ1-2 TRBV18 TRBD1 CASSLERTGIQYGYTF TGTGCCAGCTCCCTAGAGAGGACAGGGATCCAGTATGGCTACACCTTC
NA TRBJ1-2 TRBV30 NA CAWSVSNYGYTF TGTGCCTGGAGTGTTTCGAACTATGGCTACACCTTC
NA TRBJ1-2 TRBV11-1 TRBD1 CASRYRQGSVYGYTF TGTGCCAGCAGATATCGACAGGGGAGCGTCTATGGCTACACCTTC
NA TRBJ2-7 TRBV5-1 TRBD2 CASSLSLGLASVEQYF TGCGCCAGCAGCTTGTCCTTAGGACTAGCCTCCGTCGAGCAGTACTTC
NA TRBJ2-1 TRBV28 TRBD2 CATITSGRNEQFF TGTGCCACAATTACTAGCGGGAGGAATGAGCAGTTCTTC
NA TRBJ1-4 TRBV25-1 NA CASTDPATNEKLFF TGTGCCAGCACTGACCCAGCAACTAATGAAAAACTGTTTTTT
NA TRBJ1-1 TRBV12-3/TRBV12-4 NA CASSFGVRAFF TGTGCCAGCAGTTTCGGGGTAAGGGCTTTCTTT
NA TRBJ1-1 TRBV5-1 TRBD1 CASSFGPTGEAFF TGCGCCAGCAGCTTTGGACCGACAGGGGAAGCTTTCTTT
NA TRBJ2-7 TRBV6-2/TRBV6-3 TRBD1 CASSRDRGFYEQYF TGTGCCAGCAGTCGGGACAGGGGGTTCTACGAGCAGTACTTC
NA TRBJ1-1 TRBV5-1 TRBD1 CASSGSPGQGTEAFF TGCGCCAGCAGCGGGAGCCCGGGACAGGGGACTGAAGCTTTCTTT
NA TRBJ1-5 TRBV6-5 NA CASSSAGGNRQPQHF TGTGCCAGCAGTTCCGCGGGGGGTAACCGACAGCCCCAGCATTTT
NA TRBJ2-1 TRBV24-1 NA CATSDPGESSYNEQFF TGTGCCACCAGTGATCCAGGGGAGAGCTCCTACAATGAGCAGTTCTTC
NA TRBJ1-5 TRBV21-1 NA CASSKVGTGSTSNQPQHF NA
NA TRBJ2-7 TRBV12-3/TRBV12-4 NA CASRQETYEQYF TGTGCCAGCCGACAGGAGACCTACGAGCAGTACTTC
NA TRBJ2-1 TRBV7-9 NA CASSRTFQGSSYNEQFF TGTGCCAGCAGCCGGACGTTTCAGGGGAGCTCCTACAATGAGCAGTTCTTC
NA TRBJ1-5 TRBV30 NA CAWSPSPGWSNQPQHF TGTGCCTGGAGTCCCTCCCCAGGTTGGAGCAATCAGCCCCAGCATTTT
NA TRBJ1-2 TRBV6-5 TRBD1 CASRHEGAGYGYTF TGTGCCAGCAGACATGAGGGGGCAGGCTATGGCTACACCTTC
NA TRBJ1-2 TRBV7-2 NA CASSLGREPNYGYTF TGTGCCAGCAGCTTAGGCAGGGAACCTAACTATGGCTACACCTTC
NA TRBJ2-5 TRBV15 NA CATSRDRREETQYF TGTGCCACCAGCAGAGATAGGAGAGAAGAGACCCAGTACTTC